Below, 31 T cell receptor beta chains from the same sample are listed, as sequenced in a study of metastatic and nonmetastatic thyroid tumors. TCRdb re-clonotyped the PCR reads via MiXCR. The repertoire consists of 32,000 or so clones, with about 15% occurring once and the leading ten covering around 5.9%. Thyroid surgery was performed in patients who had received no treatment beforehand. The sample taken for sequencing was blood. These receptor sequences come from a male donor with papillary thyroid cancer or a benign thyroid nodule (not recorded which). Some clones in this sample may be carry-over from other donors' samples.

This clone appeared many times. The chain recombines TRBV18 with TRBJ1-2; possibly TRBD1 for D (5 bases). From germline, CDR1 is KGHSH and CDR2 LQKENI. The CDR3 extends over 15 amino acids. V was trimmed by 1 base and J by 6 bases, leaving 15 bases between them. This CDR3 is CASSPRQGRGDGYTF. The CDR3 coding sequence is TGTGCCAGCTCACCACGCCAGGGTAGAGGGGATGGCTACACCTTC. The full variable domain, its missing parts supplied by reference TRBV18 and TRBJ1-2, is NAGVMQNPRHLVRRRGQEARLRCSPMKGHSHVYWYRQLPEEGLKFMVYLQKENIIDESGMPKERFSAEFPKEGPSILRIQQVVRGDSAAYFCASSPRQGRGDGYTFGSGTRLTVV.

This clone was seen at least ten times. The junction differs from germline at one of its ends, possibly a read error. The chain uses TRBV19 and TRBJ1-2; D not resolved. Germline CDR1 reads LNHDA; CDR2 reads SQIVND (reference sequence). The CDR3 runs 14 residues. This CDR3 is CASSWEIRKNGCTF. CDR3 sequence (DNA): TGTGCCAGTTCCTGGGAGATCCGAAAAAATGGCTGCACCTTC.

This clone was counted at least ten times. This chain uses TRBV11-3 with TRBJ1-3; no reliable D call. The germline V gene has CDR1 SGHNT and CDR2 YENEEA. The CDR3 consists of 14 residues. V was shortened by 4 bases and J by 3 bases, with 10 bases between the two germline ends. CDR3 nucleotide sequence: TGTGCCAGCAGCTCCGTCCCTGGTGGAAACACCATATATTTT. This sequence encodes CASSSVPGGNTIYF.

This clone was observed many times. The chain joins TRBV9 to TRBJ1-5, with D unclear. In germline, CDR1 is SGDLS, CDR2 YYNGEE. The ends were cut back, 0 bases at V and 5 bases at J, with 6 bases in the middle. The CDR3 has 13 amino acids. The CDR3 here is CASSVAPYQPQHF. CDR3 bases: TGTGCCAGCAGCGTAGCACCTTATCAGCCCCAGCATTTT.

This clone was found many times. This chain joins TRBV2 and TRBJ2-3, with 7 bases matching TRBD1. The CDR3 totals 13 residues. The junction had 4 bases not matched to a gene; V was cut back by 6 bases and J by 4 bases. Germline V gene lookup returns CDR1 SNHLY and CDR2 FYNNEI. CDR3 sequence (DNA): TGTGCCAGCAGCCGAACAGGGGCAGATACGCAGTATTTT. Amino acids: CASSRTGADTQYF. Full variable domain (rest looked up from reference TRBV2 and TRBJ2-3): EPEVTQTPSHQVTQMGQEVILRCVPISNHLYFYWYRQILGQKVEFLVSFYNNEISEKSEIFDDQFSVERPDGSNFTLKIRSTKLEDSAMYFCASSRTGADTQYFGPGTRLTVL.

Ten or more counts support this clone. The chain has TRBV11-2 and TRBJ2-3, with 11 positions matching TRBD2. Germline assignment: CDR1 SGHAT and CDR2 FQNNGV. The V gene end was trimmed by 5 bases and the J gene end by 5 bases; junction bases not matched to a gene: 12. The CDR3 sequence is 17 residues long. CDR3 in amino acids: CASSPAGIAGGRDTQYF. The CDR3 bases are TGTGCCAGCAGCCCTGCCGGTATAGCGGGGGGGCGAGATACGCAGTATTTT.

Ten or more counts support this clone. This rearrangement joins TRBV4-2 to TRBJ1-5; perhaps TRBD1 as D (6 bases). The CDR3 runs 15 residues. The germline V gene encodes CDR1 LGHNA and CDR2 YNFKEQ. V shed 3 bases and J shed 3 bases, with 12 bases lying between them. The CDR3 DNA is TGTGCCAGCAGCCAGGGGCAGGGGATCAATCAGCCCCAGCATTTT. Translated: CASSQGQGINQPQHF.

This clone was seen a few times. Its ends do not fully match the called genes, so a read error is possible. The rearrangement joins TRBV6-1 to TRBJ1-2; TRBD1 might be the D (6 bases). The length of the CDR3 is 13 residues. Germline CDR1 MNHNS, CDR2 SASEGT. The CDR3 sequence: CASAPGGNYCYTF. The CDR3 nucleotides read TGTGCCAGCGCCCCCGGGGGCAACTATTGCTACACCTTC.

This chain connects TRBV5-1 to TRBJ1-3; D possibly corresponds to TRBD1 (6 bases). The germline V gene has CDR1 SGHRS and CDR2 YFSETQ. Trimming stripped 3 bases from V and 0 bases from J, with 7 bases between. This CDR3 contains 14 residues. The CDR3 loop reads CASSWDNSGNTIYF. CDR3 coding DNA: TGCGCCAGCAGCTGGGACAACTCTGGAAACACCATATATTTT.

This clone was recorded many times. The chain is built from TRBV7-6 and TRBJ2-1, with TRBD2 as a possible D gene (6 bases). CDR1 is SGHVS and CDR2 is FNYEAQ in the germline V gene. The CDR3 sequence is 15 residues long. Trimming took 1 base from V and 9 from J, leaving 16 bases between them. The CDR3 DNA follows: TGTGCCAGCAGCTTAGATCGTCAGGGAGGCAGTGAGCAGTTCTTC. Residues: CASSLDRQGGSEQFF.

This clone was recorded at least ten times. The chain employs TRBV20-1 and TRBJ1-4; a possible D gene is TRBD1 (6 bases). The CDR3 extends over 14 amino acids. Trimming removed 5 bases at V and 3 bases at J, with 13 bases between. Germline loops: CDR1 DFQATT, CDR2 SNEGSKA (reference sequence). The CDR3 here is CSAQRGTSNEKLFF. CDR3 in DNA: TGCAGTGCTCAAAGAGGGACATCTAATGAAAAACTGTTTTTT.

This clone showed up many times. The chain carries TRBV5-6 and TRBJ2-7; D not resolved. V was clipped by 4 bases and J by 1 base, with 6 bases between them. The CDR3 is 12 residues long. The germline V gene has CDR1 SGHDT and CDR2 YYEEEE. The CDR3 DNA follows: TGTGCCAGCAGCCAATTTTCCTACGAGCAGTACTTC. Protein product: CASSQFSYEQYF.

This clone was recorded many times. V gene TRBV6-2 or TRBV6-3 combines with J gene TRBJ2-2; 8 nucleotides line up with TRBD2. The germline V gene encodes CDR1 MNHEY and CDR2 SVGEGT. Trimming at V came to 5 bases and at J to 7 bases, leaving 12 bases not matched to a gene. The CDR3 has 16 residues. CDR3 protein: CASSTPGLGLFGELFF. The CDR3 DNA is TGTGCCAGCAGTACCCCGGGACTAGGGTTGTTCGGGGAGCTGTTTTTT.

Ten or more counts support this clone. V gene TRBV7-2 combines with J gene TRBJ1-2, with unresolved D. The CDR3 totals 14 residues. Deletions cut 2 bases from V and 5 bases from J, with 12 bases between. Germline V gene lookup returns CDR1 SGHTA and CDR2 FQGNSA. CDR3 sequence: CASSLSGWDYGYTF. CDR3 sequence (DNA): TGTGCCAGCAGCTTAAGTGGGTGGGATTATGGCTACACCTTC.

Many counts were recorded for this clone. The genes are TRBV6-1 and TRBJ2-5; 9 bases line up with TRBD1. V dropped 6 bases and J dropped 1; count of bases not matched to a gene: 12. From germline, CDR1 is MNHNS and CDR2 SASEGT. The CDR3 totals 17 residues. The CDR3 coding sequence is TGTGCCAGCAGCAGCCTAACCGGGACAGGGAGCCAAGAGACCCAGTACTTC. Its protein product is CASSSLTGTGSQETQYF.

This clone came up many times. The chain links TRBV5-1 to TRBJ2-5, with TRBD2 identical over 8 bases. The junction had 6 bases not matched to a gene; V was cut back by 4 bases and J by 4 bases. Germline-derived CDR1 and CDR2 are SGHRS and YFSETQ. CDR3 length: 14 amino acids. Here the CDR3 DNA reads TGCGCCAGCAGCCTCGGGGGGGCCTTAGAGACCCAGTACTTC. It translates to CASSLGGALETQYF. The variable domain in full, with the rest retrieved from reference TRBV5-1 and TRBJ2-5, is KAGVTQTPRYLIKTRGQQVTLSCSPISGHRSVSWYQQTPGQGLQFLFEYFSETQRNKGNFPGRFSGRQFSNSRSEMNVSTLELGDSALYLCASSLGGALETQYFGPGTRLLVL.

The chain uses TRBV4-1 and TRBJ1-3; no firm D call. Trimming stripped 0 bases from V and 0 bases from J, with 15 bases between. Germline values: CDR1 MGHRA, CDR2 YSYEKL. The CDR3 contains 18 residues. The CDR3: CASSQEGPPYSSGNTIYF. The CDR3 nucleotides are TGCGCCAGCAGCCAAGAGGGCCCGCCCTACTCCTCTGGAAACACCATATATTTT.

With respect to this clone: This clone may be a read error of a much larger clone one base away. Other DNA sequences in the same sample also yield this CDR3. The chain recombines TRBV11-1 with TRBJ2-3; possible D gene TRBD1, 5 bases. Trimming left V 1 base short and J 4 bases short, with 18 bases between. The CDR3 loop spans 17 amino acids. The germline gives CDR1 SGHAT, CDR2 FQDESV (reference sequence). CDR3 nucleotides: TGTGCCAGCAGCTTAGGTCGGAGTAGGGGTCCCGCAGATACGCAGTATTTT. Amino acids: CASSLGRSRGPADTQYF.

This clone qualifies as medium-sized. This rearrangement joins TRBV6-5 to TRBJ2-7, with D unclear. Germline loops: CDR1 MNHEY, CDR2 SVGAGI. The CDR3 loop spans 15 amino acids. Trimming cost V 0 bases and J 5 bases, with 14 bases left between them. The CDR3 nucleotides are TGTGCCAGCAGTTACTCAGTCCACCAAGGCCACGAGCAGTACTTC. Its protein is CASSYSVHQGHEQYF.

This clone was seen ten or more times. The V and J genes are TRBV5-8 and TRBJ1-4; possibly TRBD1 for D (5 bases). The germline CDR1 and CDR2 sequences are SGHTS and YDEGEE. This CDR3 contains 13 residues. V lost 4 bases and J 8 bases, leaving 12 bases between the germline ends. The CDR3 DNA follows: TGTGCCAGCAGCGCGGGACTGCGGGAAAAACTGTTTTTT. This translates into CASSAGLREKLFF.

This clone has a handful of counts. CDR3 sequence (DNA): TGTGCCAGCAGTTTTCAGGCCTACGAGCAGTACTTC. This sequence encodes CASSFQAYEQYF. The chain carries TRBV28 and TRBJ2-7; D not resolved. Per germline, CDR1 MDHEN and CDR2 SYDVKM. This CDR3 has 12 residues. The V gene lost 3 bases and the J gene lost 2 bases, with 5 bases spanning the gap.

This clone was recorded at least ten times. The CDR3 loop reads CASSIQGGDTIYF. The DNA for the CDR3 is TGTGCCAGCAGTATACAGGGAGGGGACACCATATATTTT. The chain uses TRBV28 and TRBJ1-3; perhaps TRBD1 as D (6 bases). This CDR3 has 13 amino acids. Deletions cut 5 bases from V and 8 bases from J, with 13 bases between. Germline CDR1 MDHEN, CDR2 SYDVKM.

The rearrangement links TRBV6-1 to TRBJ2-7; D remains ambiguous. The CDR3 length is 14 residues. Germline V gene lookup returns CDR1 MNHNS and CDR2 SASEGT. Deletions cut 10 bases from V and 0 bases from J, with 16 bases between. The CDR3 loop reads CAIHVGQISYEQYF. DNA of the CDR3: TGTGCCATCCACGTTGGGCAGATCTCCTACGAGCAGTACTTC.

The chain joins TRBV11-2 to TRBJ2-1, with D perhaps matching TRBD2 (7 bases). The CDR3 is made up of 16 amino acids. Trimming removed 1 base from V and 7 bases from J, with 17 bases in between. Germline values: CDR1 SGHAT, CDR2 FQNNGV. The CDR3 is CASSLVVGGHVNEQFF. DNA for the CDR3: TGTGCCAGCAGCTTAGTAGTGGGGGGGCATGTGAATGAGCAGTTCTTC.

This clone was seen many times. The chain couples TRBV4-1 to TRBJ2-3, with 9 bases fitting TRBD2. The CDR3 contains 17 residues. CDR1 is MGHRA, CDR2 YSYEKL, per germline. The trim removed 0 bases at V and 3 bases at J, leaving 7 bases unmatched. DNA for the CDR3: TGCGCCAGCAGCCAAGATCGGGCGGGGGGGCAAACAGATACGCAGTATTTT. Protein: CASSQDRAGGQTDTQYF.

This clone was seen more than once but under ten times. The rearrangement uses TRBV2 and TRBJ2-7, with 9 bases aligning to TRBD1. Trimming took 6 bases from V and 4 from J; bases not matched to a gene: 10. The CDR3 consists of 15 residues. Germline assignment: CDR1 SNHLY and CDR2 FYNNEI. The CDR3 DNA follows: TGTGCCAGCAGCGCCGGAGGGACAGGGTGGTACGAGCAGTACTTC. It translates to CASSAGGTGWYEQYF.

This clone was recorded many times. CDR3 amino acids: CATSDRQGPTYNEQFF. CDR3 DNA sequence: TGTGCCACCAGTGATCGACAGGGGCCAACCTACAATGAGCAGTTCTTC. The chain couples TRBV24-1 to TRBJ2-1; 8 bases line up with TRBD1. From germline, CDR1 is KGHDR and CDR2 SFDVKD. V lost 3 bases to trimming and J lost 2 bases; unmatched junction nucleotides: 5. CDR3 length equals 16 residues.

The table lists this clone with a few counts. The chain combines TRBV11-2 with TRBJ2-2; D gene ambiguous. This CDR3 comprises 12 residues. V was clipped by 4 bases and J by 3 bases, with 3 bases between them. Germline V gene lookup returns CDR1 SGHAT and CDR2 FQNNGV. CDR3 nucleotide sequence: TGTGCCAGCAGCTATCACACCGGGGAGCTGTTTTTT. It is translated as CASSYHTGELFF.

In this sample, this clone turned up many times. V and J are TRBV2 and TRBJ2-7, with 8 bases identical to TRBD1. Germline V CDR1 and CDR2: SNHLY, FYNNEI. The trim removed 6 bases at V and 12 bases at J, leaving 7 bases unmatched. The CDR3 is 11 residues long. This CDR3 is CASRDRDVAYF. DNA for the CDR3: TGTGCCAGCAGGGACAGGGACGTGGCGTACTTC.

This clone has a count of ten or more. This chain connects TRBV20-1 to TRBJ2-5; weak D call: TRBD1 (6 bases). This CDR3 region has 14 residues. Per germline, CDR1 DFQATT and CDR2 SNEGSKA (reference sequence). The ends were cut back, 3 bases at V and 5 bases at J, with 16 bases in the middle. CDR3 DNA sequence: TGCAGTGCTAGGATAGGACAGAGTAGGGAGACCCAGTACTTC. Amino acids: CSARIGQSRETQYF.

This clone appeared many times. J is TRBJ1-1 and V is TRBV2; D is possibly TRBD1 (6 bases). Between the trimmed V and J ends, which lost 6 bases and 8 bases, there was a span of 19 bases. CDR3 length: 14 amino acids. CDR1 is SNHLY, CDR2 FYNNEI, per germline. The CDR3 sequence: CASREQGIVAEAFF. For the CDR3, the DNA is TGTGCCAGCAGAGAGCAGGGGATCGTGGCCGAAGCTTTCTTT.